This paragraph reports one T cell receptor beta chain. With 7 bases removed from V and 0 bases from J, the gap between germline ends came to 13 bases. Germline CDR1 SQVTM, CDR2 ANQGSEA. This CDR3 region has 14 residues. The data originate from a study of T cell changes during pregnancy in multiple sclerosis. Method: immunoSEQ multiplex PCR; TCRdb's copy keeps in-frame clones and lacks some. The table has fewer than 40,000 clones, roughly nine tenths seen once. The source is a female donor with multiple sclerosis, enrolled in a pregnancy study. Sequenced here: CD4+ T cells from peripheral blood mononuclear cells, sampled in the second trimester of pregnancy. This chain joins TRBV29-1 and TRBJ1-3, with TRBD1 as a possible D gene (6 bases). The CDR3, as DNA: TGCAGCGGCACCCAGGGGACCTCTGGAAACACCATATATTTT. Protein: CSGTQGTSGNTIYF.